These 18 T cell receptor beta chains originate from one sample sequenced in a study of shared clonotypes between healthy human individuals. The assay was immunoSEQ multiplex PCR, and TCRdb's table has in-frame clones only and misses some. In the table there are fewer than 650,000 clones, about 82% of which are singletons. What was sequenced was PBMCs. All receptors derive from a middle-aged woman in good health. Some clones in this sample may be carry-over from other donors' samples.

The CDR3 DNA reads as TGCGCCAGCAGCTTGGAGGGACAGGGCCAAAACACCATATATTTT. It is translated as CASSLEGQGQNTIYF. The V call is TRBV5-1, the J call TRBJ1-3; 9 nucleotides line up with TRBD1. This CDR3 contains 15 residues. V dropped 0 bases and J dropped 6; count of bases not matched to a gene: 4. Germline lookup yields CDR1 SGHRS and CDR2 YFSETQ.

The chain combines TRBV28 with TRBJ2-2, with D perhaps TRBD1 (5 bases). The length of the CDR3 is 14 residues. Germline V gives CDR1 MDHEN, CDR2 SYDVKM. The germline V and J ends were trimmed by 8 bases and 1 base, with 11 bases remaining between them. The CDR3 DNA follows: TGTGCCAGCCATAGGGGCGGGAACACCGGGGAGCTGTTTTTT. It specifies CASHRGGNTGELFF. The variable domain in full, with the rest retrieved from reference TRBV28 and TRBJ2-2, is DVKVTQSSRYLVKRTGEKVFLECVQDMDHENMFWYRQDPGLGLRLIYFSYDVKMKEKGDIPEGYSVSREKKERFSLILESASTNQTSMYLCASHRGGNTGELFFGEGSRLTVL.

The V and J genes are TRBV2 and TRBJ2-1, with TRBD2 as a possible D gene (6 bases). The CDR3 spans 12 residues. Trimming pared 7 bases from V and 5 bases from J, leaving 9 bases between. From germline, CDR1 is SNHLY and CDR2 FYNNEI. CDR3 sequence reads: CASMRTNNEQFF. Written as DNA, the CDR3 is TGTGCCAGCATGCGGACTAACAATGAGCAGTTCTTC.

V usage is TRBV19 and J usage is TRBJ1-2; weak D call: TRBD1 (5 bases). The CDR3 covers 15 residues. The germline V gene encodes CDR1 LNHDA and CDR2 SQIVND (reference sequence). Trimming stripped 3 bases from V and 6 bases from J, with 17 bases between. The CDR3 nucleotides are TGTGCCAGTAGTATTCGGGGCAGGGTGGAGGATGGCTACACCTTC. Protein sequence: CASSIRGRVEDGYTF.

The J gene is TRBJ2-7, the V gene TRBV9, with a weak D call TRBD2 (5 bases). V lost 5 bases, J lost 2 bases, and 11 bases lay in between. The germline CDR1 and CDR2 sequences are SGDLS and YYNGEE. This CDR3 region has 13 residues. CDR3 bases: TGTGCCAGCAGTGCTAGCACCCCCTACGAGCAGTACTTC. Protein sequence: CASSASTPYEQYF.

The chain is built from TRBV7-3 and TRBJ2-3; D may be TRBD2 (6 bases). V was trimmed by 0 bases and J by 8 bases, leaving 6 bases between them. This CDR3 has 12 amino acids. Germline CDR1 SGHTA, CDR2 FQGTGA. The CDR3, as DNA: TGTGCCAGCAGCTTAACGGGGGGTACGCAGTATTTT. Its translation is CASSLTGGTQYF.

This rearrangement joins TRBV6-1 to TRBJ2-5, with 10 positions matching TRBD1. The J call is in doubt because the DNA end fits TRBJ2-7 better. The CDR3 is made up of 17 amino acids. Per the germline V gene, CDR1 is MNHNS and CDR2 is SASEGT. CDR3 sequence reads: CASSEAGGTGAPYEQYF. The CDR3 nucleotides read TGTGCCAGCAGTGAAGCGGGGGGGACAGGGGCACCCTACGAGCAGTACTTC.

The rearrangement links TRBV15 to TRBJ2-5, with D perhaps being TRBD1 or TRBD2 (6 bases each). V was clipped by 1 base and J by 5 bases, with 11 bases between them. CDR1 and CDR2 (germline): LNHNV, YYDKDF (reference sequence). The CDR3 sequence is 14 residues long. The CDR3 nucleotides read TGTGCCACCAGCAGAGTACAGGGACTGGAGACCCAGTACTTC. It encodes CATSRVQGLETQYF. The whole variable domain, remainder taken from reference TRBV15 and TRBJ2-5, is DAMVIQNPRYQVTQFGKPVTLSCSQTLNHNVMYWYQQKSSQAPKLLFHYYDKDFNNEADTPDNFQSRRPNTSFCFLDIRSPGLGDTAMYLCATSRVQGLETQYFGPGTRLLVL.

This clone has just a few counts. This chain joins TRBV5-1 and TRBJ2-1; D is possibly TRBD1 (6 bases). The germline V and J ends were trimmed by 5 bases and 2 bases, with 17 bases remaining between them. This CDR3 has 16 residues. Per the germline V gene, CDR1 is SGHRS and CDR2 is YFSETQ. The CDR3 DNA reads TGCGCCAGCAGGCGAACGCAGGGGTCCGCCTACAATGAGCAGTTCTTC. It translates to CASRRTQGSAYNEQFF.

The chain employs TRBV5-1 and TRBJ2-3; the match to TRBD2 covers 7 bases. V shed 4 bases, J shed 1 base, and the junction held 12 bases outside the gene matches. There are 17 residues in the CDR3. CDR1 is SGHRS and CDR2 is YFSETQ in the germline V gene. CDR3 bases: TGCGCCAGCAGCCACCCGACGGGGGGTGGGGGCACAGATACGCAGTATTTT. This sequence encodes CASSHPTGGGGTDTQYF.

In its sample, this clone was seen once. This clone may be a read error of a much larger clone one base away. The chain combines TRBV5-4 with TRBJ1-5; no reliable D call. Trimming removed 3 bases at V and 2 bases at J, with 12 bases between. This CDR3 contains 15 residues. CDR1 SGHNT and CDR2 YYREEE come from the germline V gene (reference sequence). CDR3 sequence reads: CASSSWGGRNQPQHF. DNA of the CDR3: TGTGCCAGCAGCTCCTGGGGAGGTCGCAATCAGCCCCAGCATTTT. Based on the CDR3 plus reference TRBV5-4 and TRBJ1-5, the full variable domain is ETGVTQSPTHLIKTRGQQVTLRCSSQSGHNTVSWYQQALGQGPQFIFQYYREEENGRGNFPPRFSGLQFPNYSSELNVNALELDDSALYLCASSSWGGRNQPQHFGDGTRLSIL.

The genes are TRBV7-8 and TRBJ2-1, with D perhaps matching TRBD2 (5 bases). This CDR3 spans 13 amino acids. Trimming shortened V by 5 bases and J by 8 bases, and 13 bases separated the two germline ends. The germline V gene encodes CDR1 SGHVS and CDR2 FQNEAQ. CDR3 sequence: CASSTGSLDEQFF. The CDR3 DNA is TGTGCCAGCAGCACGGGATCCTTGGATGAGCAGTTCTTC.

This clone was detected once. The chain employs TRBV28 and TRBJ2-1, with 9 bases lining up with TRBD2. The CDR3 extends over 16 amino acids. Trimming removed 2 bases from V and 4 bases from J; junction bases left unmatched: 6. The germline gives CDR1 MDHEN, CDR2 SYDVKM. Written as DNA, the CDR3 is TGTGCCAGCAGTTTAGCAGGGACTAGCAGTTACAATGAGCAGTTCTTC. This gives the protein CASSLAGTSSYNEQFF.

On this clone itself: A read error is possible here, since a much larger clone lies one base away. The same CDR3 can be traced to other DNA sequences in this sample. This CDR3 is CSVPRALQDNEQFF. In DNA, the CDR3 is TGCAGCGTACCCAGAGCCCTACAAGACAATGAGCAATTCTTC. The genes are TRBV29-1 and TRBJ2-1; D unresolved. The CDR3 has 14 residues. Germline assignment: CDR1 SQVTM and CDR2 ANQGSEA.

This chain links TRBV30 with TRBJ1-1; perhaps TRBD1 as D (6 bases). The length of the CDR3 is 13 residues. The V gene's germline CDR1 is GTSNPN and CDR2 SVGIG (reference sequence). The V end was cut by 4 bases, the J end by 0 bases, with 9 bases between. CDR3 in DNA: TGTGCCTGGACTCAGGGGCTGAACACTGAAGCTTTCTTT. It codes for CAWTQGLNTEAFF.

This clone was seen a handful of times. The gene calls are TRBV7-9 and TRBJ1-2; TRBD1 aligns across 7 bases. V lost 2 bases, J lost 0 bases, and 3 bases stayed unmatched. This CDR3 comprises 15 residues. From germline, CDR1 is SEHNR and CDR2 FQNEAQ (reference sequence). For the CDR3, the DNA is TGTGCCAGCAGCTTAACGCAGGGGGCTAACTATGGCTACACCTTC. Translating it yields CASSLTQGANYGYTF.

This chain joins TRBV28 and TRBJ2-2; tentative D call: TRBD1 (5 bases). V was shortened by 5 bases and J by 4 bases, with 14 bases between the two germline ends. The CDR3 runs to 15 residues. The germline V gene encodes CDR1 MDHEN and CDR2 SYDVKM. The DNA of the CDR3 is TGTGCCAGCAGTAACTACAGGAAAACCACCGGGGAGCTGTTTTTT. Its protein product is CASSNYRKTTGELFF.

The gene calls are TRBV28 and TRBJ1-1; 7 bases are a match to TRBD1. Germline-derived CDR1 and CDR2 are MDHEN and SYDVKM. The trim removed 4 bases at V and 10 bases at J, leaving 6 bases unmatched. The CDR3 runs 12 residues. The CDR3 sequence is CASSWGTESAFF. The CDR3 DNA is TGTGCCAGCAGTTGGGGGACAGAGTCAGCTTTCTTT.